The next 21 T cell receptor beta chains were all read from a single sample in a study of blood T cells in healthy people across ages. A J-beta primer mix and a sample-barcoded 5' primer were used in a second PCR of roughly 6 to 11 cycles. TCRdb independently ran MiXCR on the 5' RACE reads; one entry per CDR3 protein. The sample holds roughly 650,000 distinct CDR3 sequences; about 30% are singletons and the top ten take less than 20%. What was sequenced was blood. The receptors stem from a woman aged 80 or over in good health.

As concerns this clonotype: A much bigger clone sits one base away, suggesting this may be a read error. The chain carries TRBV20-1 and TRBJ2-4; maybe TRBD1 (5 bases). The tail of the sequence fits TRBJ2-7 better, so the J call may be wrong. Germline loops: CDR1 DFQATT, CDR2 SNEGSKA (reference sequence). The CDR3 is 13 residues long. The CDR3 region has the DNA TGCAGTGCCCCCGTGCAGGGCTGGTACGAGCAGTACTTC. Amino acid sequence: CSAPVQGWYEQYF.

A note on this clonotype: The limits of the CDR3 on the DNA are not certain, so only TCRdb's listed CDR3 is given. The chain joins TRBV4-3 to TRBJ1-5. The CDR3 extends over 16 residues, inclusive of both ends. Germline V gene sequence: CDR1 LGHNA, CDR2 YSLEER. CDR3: CASSREWGGGNQPRHF.

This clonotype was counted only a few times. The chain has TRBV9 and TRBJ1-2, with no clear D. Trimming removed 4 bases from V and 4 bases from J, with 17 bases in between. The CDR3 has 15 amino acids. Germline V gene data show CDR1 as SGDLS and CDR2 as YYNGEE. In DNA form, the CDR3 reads TGTGCCAGCAGCCTTGATTTCGGCGGATCCTATGGCTACACCTTC. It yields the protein CASSLDFGGSYGYTF. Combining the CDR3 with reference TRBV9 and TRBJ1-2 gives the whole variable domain DSGVTQTPKHLITATGQRVTLRCSPRSGDLSVYWYQQSLDQGLQFLIQYYNGEERAKGNILERFSAQQFPDLHSELNLSSLELGDSALYFCASSLDFGGSYGYTFGSGTRLTVV.

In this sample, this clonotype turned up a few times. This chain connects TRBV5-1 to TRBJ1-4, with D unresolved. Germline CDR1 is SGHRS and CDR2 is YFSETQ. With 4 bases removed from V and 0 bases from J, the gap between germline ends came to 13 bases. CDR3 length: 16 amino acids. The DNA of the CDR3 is TGCGCCAGCAGCCGAAACAGCCGGTCAACTAATGAAAAACTGTTTTTT. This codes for CASSRNSRSTNEKLFF. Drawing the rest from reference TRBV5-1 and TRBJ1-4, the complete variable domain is KAGVTQTPRYLIKTRGQQVTLSCSPISGHRSVSWYQQTPGQGLQFLFEYFSETQRNKGNFPGRFSGRQFSNSRSEMNVSTLELGDSALYLCASSRNSRSTNEKLFFGSGTQLSVL.

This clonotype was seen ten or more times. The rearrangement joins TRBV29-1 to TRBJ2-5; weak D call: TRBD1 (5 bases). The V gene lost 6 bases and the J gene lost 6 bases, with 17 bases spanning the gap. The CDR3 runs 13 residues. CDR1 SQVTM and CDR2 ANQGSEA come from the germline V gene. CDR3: CSVWSVQGKTQYF. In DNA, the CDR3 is TGCAGCGTATGGTCTGTCCAGGGCAAGACCCAGTACTTC.

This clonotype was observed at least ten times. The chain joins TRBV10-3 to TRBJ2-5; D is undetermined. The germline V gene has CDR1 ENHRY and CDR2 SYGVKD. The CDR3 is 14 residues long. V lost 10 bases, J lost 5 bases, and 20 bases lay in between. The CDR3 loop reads CATVSGLAEETQYF. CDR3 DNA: TGTGCCACGGTATCGGGCCTCGCGGAGGAGACCCAGTACTTC.

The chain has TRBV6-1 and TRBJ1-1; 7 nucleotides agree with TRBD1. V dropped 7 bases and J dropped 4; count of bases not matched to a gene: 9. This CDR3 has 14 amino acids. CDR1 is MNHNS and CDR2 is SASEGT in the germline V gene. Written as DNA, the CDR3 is TGTGCCAGCACCACTTCAGGGGGGGCCACTGAAGCTTTCTTT. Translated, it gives CASTTSGGATEAFF.

CDR3 sequence: CASSHTTGVNYGYTF. CDR3 bases: TGTGCCAGCAGCCACACGACAGGGGTGAACTATGGCTACACCTTC. V and J are TRBV4-2 and TRBJ1-2, with 8 bases lining up with TRBD1. The CDR3 contains 15 residues. Per the germline V gene, CDR1 is LGHNA and CDR2 is YNFKEQ. The ends lost 3 bases at V and 2 bases at J; junction bases unmatched: 5.

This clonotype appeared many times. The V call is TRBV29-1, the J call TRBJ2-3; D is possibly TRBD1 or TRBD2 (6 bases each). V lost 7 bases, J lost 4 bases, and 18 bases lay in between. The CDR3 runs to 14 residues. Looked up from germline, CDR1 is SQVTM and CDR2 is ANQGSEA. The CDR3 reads CSGRFGGPADTQYF. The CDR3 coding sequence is TGCAGCGGAAGGTTTGGGGGGCCGGCAGATACGCAGTATTTT.

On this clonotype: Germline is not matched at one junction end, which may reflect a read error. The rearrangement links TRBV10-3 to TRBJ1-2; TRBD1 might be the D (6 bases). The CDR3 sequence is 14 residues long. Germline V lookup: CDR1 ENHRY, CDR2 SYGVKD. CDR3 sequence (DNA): TGTGCCATCAGTGAGTCACAGGGACGGGATGGCCACACCTTC. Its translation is CAISESQGRDGHTF.

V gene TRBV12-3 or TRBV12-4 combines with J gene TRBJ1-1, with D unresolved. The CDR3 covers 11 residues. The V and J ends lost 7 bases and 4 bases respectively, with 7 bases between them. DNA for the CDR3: TGTGCCAGCATGAGAAGCACTGAAGCTTTCTTT. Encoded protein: CASMRSTEAFF.

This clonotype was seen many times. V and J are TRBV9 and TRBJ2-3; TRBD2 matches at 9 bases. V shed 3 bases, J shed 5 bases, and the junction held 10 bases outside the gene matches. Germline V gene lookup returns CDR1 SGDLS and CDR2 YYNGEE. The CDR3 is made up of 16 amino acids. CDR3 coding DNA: TGTGCCAGCAGCGAGACTAGCGGTTACGCCCTAGATACGCAGTATTTT. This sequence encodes CASSETSGYALDTQYF. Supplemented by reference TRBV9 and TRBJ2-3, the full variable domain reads DSGVTQTPKHLITATGQRVTLRCSPRSGDLSVYWYQQSLDQGLQFLIQYYNGEERAKGNILERFSAQQFPDLHSELNLSSLELGDSALYFCASSETSGYALDTQYFGPGTRLTVL.

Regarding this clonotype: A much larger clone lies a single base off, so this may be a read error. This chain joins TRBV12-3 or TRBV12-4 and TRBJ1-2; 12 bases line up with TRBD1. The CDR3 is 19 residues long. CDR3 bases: TGTGCCAGCAGTTTTTGGCCGGGACAGGGGGCTCCCTCCTTCTATGGCCACACCTTC. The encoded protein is CASSFWPGQGAPSFYGHTF.

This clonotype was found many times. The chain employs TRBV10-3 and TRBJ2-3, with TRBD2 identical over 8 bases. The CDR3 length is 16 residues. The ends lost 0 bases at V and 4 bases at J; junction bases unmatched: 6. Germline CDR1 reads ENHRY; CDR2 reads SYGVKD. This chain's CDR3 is CAISESTGGNADTQYF. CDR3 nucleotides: TGTGCCATCAGTGAGTCGACGGGGGGGAACGCAGATACGCAGTATTTT.

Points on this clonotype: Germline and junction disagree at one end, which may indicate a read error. The CDR3 here is CAGSEIDTGGQFF. CDR3 in DNA: TGTGCCGGCAGTGAAATCGACACCGGAGGGCAGTTCTTC. The genes are TRBV6-1 and TRBJ2-1; maybe TRBD2 (5 bases). Germline V lookup: CDR1 MNHNS, CDR2 SASEGT. This CDR3 has 13 residues.

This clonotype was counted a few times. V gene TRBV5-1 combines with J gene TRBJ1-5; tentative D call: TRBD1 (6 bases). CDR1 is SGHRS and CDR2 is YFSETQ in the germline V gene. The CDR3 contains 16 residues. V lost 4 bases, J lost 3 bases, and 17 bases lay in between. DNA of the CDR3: TGCGCCAGCAGCAGGCTGGGGGCAGGCCCCAATCAGCCCCAGCATTTT. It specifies CASSRLGAGPNQPQHF.

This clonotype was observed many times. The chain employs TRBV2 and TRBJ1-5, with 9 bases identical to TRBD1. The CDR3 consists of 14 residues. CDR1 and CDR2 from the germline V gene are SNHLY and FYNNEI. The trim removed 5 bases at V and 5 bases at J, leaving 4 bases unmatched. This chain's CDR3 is CASSPGQGYQPQHF. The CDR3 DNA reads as TGTGCCAGCAGTCCGGGACAGGGCTATCAGCCCCAGCATTTT.

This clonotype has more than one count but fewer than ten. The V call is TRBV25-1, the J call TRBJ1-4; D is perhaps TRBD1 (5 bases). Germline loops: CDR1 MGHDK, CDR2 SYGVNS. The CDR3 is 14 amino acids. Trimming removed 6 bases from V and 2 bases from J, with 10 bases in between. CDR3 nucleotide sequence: TGTGCCAGCAGCTCAGGGAGGACTAATGAAAAACTGTTTTTT. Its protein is CASSSGRTNEKLFF.

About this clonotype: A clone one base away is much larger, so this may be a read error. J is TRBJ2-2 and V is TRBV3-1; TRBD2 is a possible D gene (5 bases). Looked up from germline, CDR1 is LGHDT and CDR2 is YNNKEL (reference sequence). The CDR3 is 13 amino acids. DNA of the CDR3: TGTGCCAGCAGCCCAAGCGAGGCCGGGGTGCTGTTTTTT. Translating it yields CASSPSEAGVLFF.

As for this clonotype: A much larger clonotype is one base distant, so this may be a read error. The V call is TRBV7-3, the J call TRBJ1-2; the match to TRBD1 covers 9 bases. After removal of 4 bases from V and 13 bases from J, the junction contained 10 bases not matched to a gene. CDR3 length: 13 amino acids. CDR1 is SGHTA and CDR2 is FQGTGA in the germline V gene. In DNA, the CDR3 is TGTGCCAGCAGCTCGTCCGGGACAGGGTCTGCCACCTTC. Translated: CASSSSGTGSATF.

CDR3 loop: CASSFDSDTEAFF. The CDR3 DNA reads TGTGCCAGCAGTTTCGACAGCGACACTGAAGCTTTCTTT. The J gene is TRBJ1-1, the V gene TRBV7-9, with TRBD1 as a possible D gene (5 bases). V was trimmed by 6 bases and J by 3 bases, leaving 11 bases between them. The V gene's germline CDR1 is SEHNR and CDR2 FQNEAQ (reference sequence). The CDR3 extends over 13 amino acids.